The 24 T cell receptor beta chains reported below all come from one sample, sequenced in a study of blood T cell repertoires in COVID-19. Profiling relied on immunoSEQ multiplex PCR, and the TCRdb table lists in-frame clones only, not all of them. The sample carries roughly 200,000 clones, almost 85% recorded once. The sequenced material came from peripheral blood. These receptors all stem from an older woman with active or convalescent COVID-19.

V usage is TRBV5-6 and J usage is TRBJ2-5, with D maybe TRBD2 (7 bases). This CDR3 has 15 residues. Germline CDR1 is SGHDT and CDR2 is YYEEEE. V lost 0 bases, J lost 5 bases, and 14 bases lay in between. The CDR3 DNA reads as TGTGCCAGCAGCTTGGAGCCCAGGGGAGGGGAGACCCAGTACTTC. Encoded protein: CASSLEPRGGETQYF.

V usage is TRBV28 and J usage is TRBJ2-4, with D unclear. Germline CDR1 and CDR2: MDHEN and SYDVKM. V was clipped by 3 bases and J by 9 bases, with 12 bases between them. The CDR3 spans 13 residues. CDR3 region: CASSFLVGTIQYF. Written as DNA, the CDR3 is TGTGCCAGCAGTTTCCTAGTCGGCACCATTCAGTACTTC.

This chain connects TRBV24-1 to TRBJ2-7, with TRBD2 identical over 7 bases. This CDR3 contains 13 residues. CDR1 is KGHDR, CDR2 SFDVKD, per germline. Trimming took 4 bases from V and 4 from J; bases not matched to a gene: 3. CDR3 sequence: CATSEGTKYEQYF. The CDR3 coding sequence is TGTGCCACCAGTGAAGGGACTAAATACGAGCAGTACTTC.

In DNA, the CDR3 is TGTGCCAGCTCACCACTGGGTGCGGGAGACTACGAGCAGTACTTC. Translation: CASSPLGAGDYEQYF. J is TRBJ2-7 and V is TRBV18; TRBD2 matches at 7 bases. The V and J ends lost 1 base and 3 bases, in that order; junction bases with no gene match: 6. The CDR3 spans 15 residues. The germline V gene encodes CDR1 KGHSH and CDR2 LQKENI.

V usage is TRBV9 and J usage is TRBJ2-1; 8 bases line up with TRBD2. After removal of 0 bases from V and 7 bases from J, the junction contained 12 bases not matched to a gene. The V gene's germline CDR1 is SGDLS and CDR2 YYNGEE. The CDR3 extends over 17 amino acids. The CDR3 spells CASSVGSSGGRQNEQFF. The CDR3 nucleotides read TGTGCCAGCAGCGTAGGGTCTTCGGGCGGGAGGCAAAATGAGCAGTTCTTC.

This sequence joins TRBV27 and TRBJ1-2; 7 bases fit TRBD1. The CDR3 runs to 14 residues. Germline V lookup: CDR1 MNHEY, CDR2 SMNVEV (reference sequence). V shed 3 bases, J shed 4 bases, and the junction held 5 bases outside the gene matches. The CDR3 DNA reads as TGTGCCAGCAGTTTCTCCCGGGACAGCTATGGCTACACCTTC. This codes for CASSFSRDSYGYTF.

As for this clone: Other DNA sequences of this sample code for an identical CDR3. The rearrangement links TRBV5-1 to TRBJ2-1; 14 bases are shared with TRBD2. V was pared by 4 bases and J by 7 bases, with 4 bases of the junction left unmatched. The germline V gene has CDR1 SGHRS and CDR2 YFSETQ. The length of the CDR3 is 15 residues. DNA for the CDR3: TGCGCCAGCAGCCTGGGACTAGCGGGAGTTAATGAGCAGTTCTTC. The encoded protein is CASSLGLAGVNEQFF.

This rearrangement joins TRBV18 to TRBJ2-1; 7 bases fit TRBD2. Germline values: CDR1 KGHSH, CDR2 LQKENI. Losses at the gene ends were 5 bases for V and 1 base for J; bases not matched to a gene: 5. CDR3 length: 15 residues. In DNA form, the CDR3 reads TGTGCCAGCTCAACGGGCGGGAGTTCCTACAATGAGCAGTTCTTC. It translates to CASSTGGSSYNEQFF.

This clone was seen a single time. This chain connects TRBV5-1 to TRBJ1-4, with 7 bases identical to TRBD1. The germline V gene encodes CDR1 SGHRS and CDR2 YFSETQ. CDR3 length: 14 amino acids. V dropped 7 bases and J dropped 4; count of bases not matched to a gene: 7. The CDR3 DNA reads TGCGCCAGCTCTCCAGGGGACAGTAATGAAAAACTGTTTTTT. Translating it yields CASSPGDSNEKLFF.

The chain joins TRBV24-1 to TRBJ2-7; perhaps TRBD1 as D (6 bases). V dropped 5 bases and J dropped 1 base, with 17 bases sitting between them. This CDR3 comprises 16 residues. Germline V gene data show CDR1 as KGHDR and CDR2 as SFDVKD. The CDR3 is CATSGYTTGGSYEQYF. CDR3 bases: TGTGCCACCAGTGGGTACACGACAGGTGGGTCCTACGAGCAGTACTTC.

This clone was found a few times. This sequence joins TRBV5-1 and TRBJ2-3; 7 bases match TRBD2. Trimming at V came to 0 bases and at J to 4 bases, leaving 8 bases not matched to a gene. Germline lookup yields CDR1 SGHRS and CDR2 YFSETQ. This CDR3 has 16 amino acids. CDR3 nucleotide sequence: TGCGCCAGCAGCTTGGATGGCGGGAGAGGGGCAGATACGCAGTATTTT. Translation gives CASSLDGGRGADTQYF.

This chain links TRBV9 with TRBJ1-2; D ambiguous. This CDR3 is 14 amino acids long. V was cut by 0 bases and J by 6 bases, with 12 bases left in between. Germline-derived CDR1 and CDR2 are SGDLS and YYNGEE. This chain's CDR3 is CASSVGMHSDGYTF. CDR3 DNA: TGTGCCAGCAGCGTAGGCATGCATTCAGATGGCTACACCTTC.

This clone was seen a handful of times. V and J are TRBV19 and TRBJ2-6; 8 bases are a match to TRBD1. V shed 5 bases and J 4 bases; nucleotides not matched to a gene: 4. CDR3 length: 15 amino acids. The germline CDR1 and CDR2 sequences are LNHDA and SQIVND (reference sequence). As DNA, the CDR3 is TGTGCCAGTAGTTCCCAGGGGGCCGGGGCCAACGTCCTGACTTTC. Translating gives CASSSQGAGANVLTF. The full variable domain, with the rest looked up from reference TRBV19 and TRBJ2-6, is DGGITQSPKYLFRKEGQNVTLSCEQNLNHDAMYWYRQDPGQGLRLIYYSQIVNDFQKGDIAEGYSVSREKKESFPLTVTSAQKNPTAFYLCASSSQGAGANVLTFGAGSRLTVL.

The chain has TRBV19 and TRBJ2-6, with 9 bases fitting TRBD1. Germline CDR1 LNHDA, CDR2 SQIVND (reference sequence). The CDR3 runs to 17 residues. The chain's CDR3 is CATAPQGARAGANVLTF. DNA for the CDR3: TGTGCGACAGCCCCACAGGGGGCGCGTGCTGGGGCCAACGTCCTGACTTTC.

V gene TRBV19 combines with J gene TRBJ1-3; possibly TRBD1 for D (6 bases). V lost 5 bases and J lost 2, with 7 bases in between. The germline gives CDR1 LNHDA, CDR2 SQIVND (reference sequence). The CDR3 length is 13 residues. The CDR3 sequence: CASSQGTGNTIYF. The CDR3 DNA reads as TGTGCCAGTAGTCAGGGGACTGGAAACACCATATATTTT.

The chain's CDR3 is CASSLTNYGYTF. In DNA, the CDR3 is TGTGCCAGCAGCTTAACAAACTATGGCTACACCTTC. V and J are TRBV11-2 and TRBJ1-2; D remains ambiguous. The CDR3 runs to 12 residues. V was clipped by 2 bases and J by 2 bases, with 3 bases between them. Looked up from germline, CDR1 is SGHAT and CDR2 is FQNNGV.

The J gene is TRBJ1-1, the V gene TRBV7-9, with a possible D match to TRBD1 (6 bases). The V end lost 5 bases, the J end lost 0 bases, and 10 bases lay between the germline ends. Germline V gene lookup returns CDR1 SEHNR and CDR2 FQNEAQ (reference sequence). The CDR3 length is 14 residues. CDR3 sequence: CASSKGQLNTEAFF. The DNA for the CDR3 is TGTGCCAGCAGCAAAGGACAGTTGAACACTGAAGCTTTCTTT.

This sequence joins TRBV2 and TRBJ2-3; TRBD2 matches at 8 bases. Germline CDR1 reads SNHLY; CDR2 reads FYNNEI. This CDR3 comprises 15 residues. Unmatched junction bases numbered 8, after V lost 6 bases and J lost 3 bases. The CDR3 nucleotides read TGTGCCAGCAGCAGGAGCGGGAGAAGAACAGATACGCAGTATTTT. This encodes CASSRSGRRTDTQYF.

CDR3 amino acids: CASSSDRGLVNEQFF. The CDR3 DNA is TGTGCCAGCTCCTCAGACAGGGGGCTGGTTAATGAGCAGTTCTTC. V usage is TRBV18 and J usage is TRBJ2-1; 10 bases match TRBD1. The CDR3 is made up of 15 amino acids. Germline assignment: CDR1 KGHSH and CDR2 LQKENI. The V and J ends lost 6 bases and 7 bases, in that order; junction bases with no gene match: 9.

The chain joins TRBV28 to TRBJ2-1; maybe TRBD1 (5 bases). Germline assignment: CDR1 MDHEN and CDR2 SYDVKM. Trimming removed 5 bases at V and 5 bases at J, with 19 bases between. This CDR3 region has 16 residues. This CDR3 reads CASSLRRKGRNNEQFF. The CDR3 nucleotides read TGTGCCAGCAGTCTCCGGCGTAAGGGGCGGAACAATGAGCAGTTCTTC.

The rearrangement joins TRBV24-1 to TRBJ1-1, with D perhaps matching TRBD1 (6 bases). This CDR3 is built from 15 residues. Trimming removed 12 bases from V and 1 base from J, with 20 bases in between. The germline gives CDR1 KGHDR, CDR2 SFDVKD. The CDR3 loop is CASPSGGHENTEAFF. The CDR3 DNA reads as TGTGCCTCCCCAAGCGGGGGGCACGAGAACACTGAAGCTTTCTTT.

The rearrangement links TRBV30 to TRBJ2-1; 7 nucleotides line up with TRBD1. The CDR3 covers 13 residues. V shed 2 bases, J shed 8 bases, and the junction held 6 bases outside the gene matches. The germline V gene encodes CDR1 GTSNPN and CDR2 SVGIG (reference sequence). CDR3 bases: TGTGCCTGGAGTATGGGGCAGGGGGATGAGCAGTTCTTC. Translation: CAWSMGQGDEQFF.

The CDR3 spells CASSVTSGIGEQYF. The CDR3, as DNA: TGTGCCAGCAGCGTTACTAGCGGGATTGGCGAGCAGTACTTC. The rearrangement joins TRBV9 to TRBJ2-7; 10 bases agree with TRBD2. CDR1 SGDLS and CDR2 YYNGEE come from the germline V gene. This CDR3 is built from 14 residues. J was trimmed by 6 bases and V by 2 bases; bases with no gene match: 5.

This chain connects TRBV29-1 to TRBJ2-3; the D is unclear. CDR1 is SQVTM, CDR2 ANQGSEA, per germline. The CDR3 covers 12 residues. The V and J ends lost 4 bases and 0 bases respectively, with 5 bases between them. CDR3 nucleotide sequence: TGCAGCGTTGGGCTGAGCACAGATACGCAGTATTTT. It encodes CSVGLSTDTQYF.